The clone carrying this T cell receptor (beta chain) has only a few counts. The data were obtained in a study of blood T cell repertoires in COVID-19. Generated by immunoSEQ multiplex PCR, the TCRdb table keeps only in-frame clones and is missing some. The data hold about 200,000 clones, with approximately 87% observed a single time. Recruited during active infection, patients (from Seattle) were subsequently followed longitudinally. The ends lost 5 bases at V and 3 bases at J; junction bases unmatched: 14. CDR1 is SGHNT and CDR2 is YENEEA in the germline V gene. CDR3 length: 18 amino acids. The sequencing input was peripheral blood. The receptor was isolated from a person between 70 and 80 years old with COVID-19, enrolled during active disease. The chain links TRBV11-3 to TRBJ2-1; 9 bases are shared with TRBD2. CDR3 sequence: CASSPGWLAGLDYNEQFF. The CDR3 bases are TGTGCCAGCAGCCCCGGGTGGCTAGCGGGACTCGACTACAATGAGCAGTTCTTC. Supplemented by reference TRBV11-3 and TRBJ2-1, the full variable domain reads EAGVVQSPRYKIIEKKQPVAFWCNPISGHNTLYWYLQNLGQGPELLIRYENEEAVDDSQLPKDRFSAERLKGVDSTLKIQPAELGDSAVYLCASSPGWLAGLDYNEQFFGPGTRLTVL.